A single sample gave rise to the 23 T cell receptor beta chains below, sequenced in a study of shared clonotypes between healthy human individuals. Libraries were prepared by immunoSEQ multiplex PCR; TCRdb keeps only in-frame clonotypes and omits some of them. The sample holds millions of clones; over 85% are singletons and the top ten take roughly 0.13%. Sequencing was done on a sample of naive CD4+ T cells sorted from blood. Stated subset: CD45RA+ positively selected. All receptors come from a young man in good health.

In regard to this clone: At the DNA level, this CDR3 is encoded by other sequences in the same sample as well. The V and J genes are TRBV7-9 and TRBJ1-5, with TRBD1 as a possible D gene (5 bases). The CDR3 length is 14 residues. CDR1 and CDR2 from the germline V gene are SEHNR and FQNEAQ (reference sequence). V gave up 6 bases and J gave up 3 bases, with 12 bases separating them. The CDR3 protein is CASSPDSFNQPQHF. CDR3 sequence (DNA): TGTGCCAGCAGTCCAGACAGCTTCAATCAGCCCCAGCATTTT. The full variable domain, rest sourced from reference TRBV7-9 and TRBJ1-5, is DTGVSQNPRHKITKRGQNVTFRCDPISEHNRLYWYRQTLGQGPEFLTYFQNEAQLEKSRLLSDRFSAERPKGSFSTLEIQRTEQGDSAMYLCASSPDSFNQPQHFGDGTRLSIL.

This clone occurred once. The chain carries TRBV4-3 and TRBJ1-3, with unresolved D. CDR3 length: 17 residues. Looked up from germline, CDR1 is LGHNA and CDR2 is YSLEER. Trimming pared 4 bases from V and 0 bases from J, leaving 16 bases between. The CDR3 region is CASSRYRTFSSGNTIYF. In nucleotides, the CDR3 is TGCGCCAGCAGCCGTTATAGGACGTTCAGCTCTGGAAACACCATATATTTT.

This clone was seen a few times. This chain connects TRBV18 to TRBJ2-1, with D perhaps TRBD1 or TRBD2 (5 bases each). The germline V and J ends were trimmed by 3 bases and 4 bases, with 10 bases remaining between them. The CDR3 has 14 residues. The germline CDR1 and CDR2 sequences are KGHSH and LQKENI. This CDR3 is CASSPRDGYNEQFF. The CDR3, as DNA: TGTGCCAGCTCACCCCGGGACGGTTACAATGAGCAGTTCTTC. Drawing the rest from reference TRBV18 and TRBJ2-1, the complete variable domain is NAGVMQNPRHLVRRRGQEARLRCSPMKGHSHVYWYRQLPEEGLKFMVYLQKENIIDESGMPKERFSAEFPKEGPSILRIQQVVRGDSAAYFCASSPRDGYNEQFFGPGTRLTVL.

This CDR3 is CASSPGYRATQETQYF. CDR3 DNA: TGTGCCAGCAGTCCTGGCTACAGGGCTACTCAAGAGACCCAGTACTTC. V and J are TRBV28 and TRBJ2-5, with D possibly matching TRBD1 (6 bases). V shed 5 bases and J shed 2 bases, with 18 bases lying between them. This CDR3 region has 16 residues. Germline V lookup: CDR1 MDHEN, CDR2 SYDVKM. Full variable domain (rest looked up from reference TRBV28 and TRBJ2-5): DVKVTQSSRYLVKRTGEKVFLECVQDMDHENMFWYRQDPGLGLRLIYFSYDVKMKEKGDIPEGYSVSREKKERFSLILESASTNQTSMYLCASSPGYRATQETQYFGPGTRLLVL.

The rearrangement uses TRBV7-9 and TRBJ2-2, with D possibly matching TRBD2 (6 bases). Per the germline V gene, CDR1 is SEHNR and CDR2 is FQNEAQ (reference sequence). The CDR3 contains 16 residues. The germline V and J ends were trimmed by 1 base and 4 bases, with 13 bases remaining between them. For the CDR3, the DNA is TGTGCCAGCAGCTTAGTGGGGGGAAGTGGCACCGGGGAGCTGTTTTTT. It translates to CASSLVGGSGTGELFF.

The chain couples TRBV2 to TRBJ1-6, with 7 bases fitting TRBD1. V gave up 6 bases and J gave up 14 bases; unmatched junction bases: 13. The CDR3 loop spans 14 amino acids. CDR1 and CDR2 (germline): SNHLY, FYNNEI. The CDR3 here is CASRGDSGNSALHF. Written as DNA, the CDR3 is TGTGCCAGCAGGGGGGACAGCGGGAATTCGGCCCTCCACTTT. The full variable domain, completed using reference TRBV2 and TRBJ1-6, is EPEVTQTPSHQVTQMGQEVILRCVPISNHLYFYWYRQILGQKVEFLVSFYNNEISEKSEIFDDQFSVERPDGSNFTLKIRSTKLEDSAMYFCASRGDSGNSALHFGNGTRLTVT.

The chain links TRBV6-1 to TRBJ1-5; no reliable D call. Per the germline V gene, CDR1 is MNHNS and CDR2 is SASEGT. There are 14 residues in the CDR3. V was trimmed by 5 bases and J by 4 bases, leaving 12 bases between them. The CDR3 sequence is CASSSATRNQPQHF. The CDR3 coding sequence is TGTGCCAGCAGTTCCGCCACACGAAATCAGCCCCAGCATTTT.

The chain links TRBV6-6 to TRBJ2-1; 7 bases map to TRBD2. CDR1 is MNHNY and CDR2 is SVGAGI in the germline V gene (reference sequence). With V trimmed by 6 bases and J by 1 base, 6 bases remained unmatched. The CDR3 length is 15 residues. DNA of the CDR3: TGTGCCAGCAGCCAACTAGCGAGGTCCTACAATGAGCAGTTCTTC. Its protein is CASSQLARSYNEQFF.

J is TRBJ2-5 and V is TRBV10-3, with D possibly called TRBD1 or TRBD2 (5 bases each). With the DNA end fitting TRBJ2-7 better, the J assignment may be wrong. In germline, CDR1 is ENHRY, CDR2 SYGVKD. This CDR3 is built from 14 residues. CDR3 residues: CAIGAGPSSYEQYF. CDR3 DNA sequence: TGTGCCATCGGGGCGGGTCCGAGCTCCTACGAGCAGTACTTC.

The chain's CDR3 is CASSLSPTGELFF. CDR3 DNA sequence: TGTGCCAGCAGCTTATCACCAACCGGGGAGCTGTTTTTT. The chain is built from TRBV11-3 and TRBJ2-2, with D uncertain. The CDR3 length is 13 residues. Trimming took 2 bases from V and 5 from J, leaving 6 bases between them. Germline V gene lookup returns CDR1 SGHNT and CDR2 YENEEA.

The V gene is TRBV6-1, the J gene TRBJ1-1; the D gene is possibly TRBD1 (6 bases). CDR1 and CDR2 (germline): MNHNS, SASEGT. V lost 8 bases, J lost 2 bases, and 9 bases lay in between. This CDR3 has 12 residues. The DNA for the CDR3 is TGTGCCAGCGGGACACCAAACACTGAAGCTTTCTTT. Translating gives CASGTPNTEAFF.

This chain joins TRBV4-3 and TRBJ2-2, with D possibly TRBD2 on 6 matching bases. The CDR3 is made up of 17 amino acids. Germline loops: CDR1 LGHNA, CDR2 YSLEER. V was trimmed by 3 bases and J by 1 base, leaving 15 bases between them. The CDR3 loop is CASSHHPGTQNTGELFF. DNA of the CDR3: TGCGCCAGCAGCCATCACCCCGGGACTCAGAACACCGGGGAGCTGTTTTTT.

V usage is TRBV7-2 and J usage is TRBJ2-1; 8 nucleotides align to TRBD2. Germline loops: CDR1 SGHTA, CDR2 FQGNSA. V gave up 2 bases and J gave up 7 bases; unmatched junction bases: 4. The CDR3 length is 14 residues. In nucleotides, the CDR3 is TGTGCCAGCAGCTTAAGTAGCGGGGTAAATGAGCAGTTCTTC. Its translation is CASSLSSGVNEQFF.

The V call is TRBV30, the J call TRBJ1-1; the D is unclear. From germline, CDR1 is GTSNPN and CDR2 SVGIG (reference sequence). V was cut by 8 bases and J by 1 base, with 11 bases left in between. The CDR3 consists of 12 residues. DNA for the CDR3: TGTGCCCGGGCGCGGGGGAACACTGAAGCTTTCTTT. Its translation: CARARGNTEAFF.

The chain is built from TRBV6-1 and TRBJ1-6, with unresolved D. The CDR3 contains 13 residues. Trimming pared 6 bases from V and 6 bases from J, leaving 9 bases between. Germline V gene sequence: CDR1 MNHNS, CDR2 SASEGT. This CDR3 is CASRLLINSPLHF. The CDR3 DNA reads TGTGCCAGCAGGCTCCTAATTAATTCACCCCTCCACTTT.

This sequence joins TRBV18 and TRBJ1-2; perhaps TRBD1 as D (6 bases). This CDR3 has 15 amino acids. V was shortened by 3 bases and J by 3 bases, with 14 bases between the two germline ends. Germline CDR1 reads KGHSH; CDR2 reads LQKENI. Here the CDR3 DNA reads TGTGCCAGCTCACCTACGACAGGTCCCGACTATGGCTACACCTTC. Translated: CASSPTTGPDYGYTF.

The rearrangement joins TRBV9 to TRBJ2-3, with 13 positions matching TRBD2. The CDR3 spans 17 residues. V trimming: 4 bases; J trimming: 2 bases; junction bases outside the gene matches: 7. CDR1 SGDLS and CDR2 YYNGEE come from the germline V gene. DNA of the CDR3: TGTGCCAGCAGCTCTGGACTAGCGGGGGCCACCACAGATACGCAGTATTTT. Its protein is CASSSGLAGATTDTQYF.

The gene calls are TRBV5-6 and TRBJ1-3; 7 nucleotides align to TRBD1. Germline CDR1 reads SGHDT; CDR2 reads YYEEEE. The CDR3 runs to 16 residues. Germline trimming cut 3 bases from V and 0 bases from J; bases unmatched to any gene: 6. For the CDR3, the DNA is TGTGCCAGCAGCTACCGGGGGACAGCCTCTGGAAACACCATATATTTT. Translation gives CASSYRGTASGNTIYF.

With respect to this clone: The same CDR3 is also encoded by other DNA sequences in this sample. This CDR3 is CASSQGQGGNSPLHF. DNA of the CDR3: TGCGCCAGCAGCCAGGGACAGGGTGGGAATTCACCCCTCCACTTT. The chain combines TRBV4-3 with TRBJ1-6, with 9 bases lining up with TRBD1. Germline CDR1 is LGHNA and CDR2 is YSLEER. The CDR3 runs 15 residues. V shed 3 bases, J shed 7 bases, and the junction held 4 bases outside the gene matches.

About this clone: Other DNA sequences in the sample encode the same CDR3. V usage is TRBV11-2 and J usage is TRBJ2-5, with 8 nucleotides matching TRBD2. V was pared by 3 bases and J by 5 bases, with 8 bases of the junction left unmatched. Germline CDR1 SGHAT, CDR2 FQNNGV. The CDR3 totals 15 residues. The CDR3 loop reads CASSFTSGSGETQYF. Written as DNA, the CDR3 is TGTGCCAGCAGCTTCACAAGCGGGAGCGGGGAGACCCAGTACTTC.

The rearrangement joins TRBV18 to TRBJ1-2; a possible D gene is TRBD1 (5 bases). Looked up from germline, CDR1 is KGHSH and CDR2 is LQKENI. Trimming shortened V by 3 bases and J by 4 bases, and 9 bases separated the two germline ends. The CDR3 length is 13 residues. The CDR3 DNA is TGTGCCAGCTCACCGGACACCGTCTATGGCTACACCTTC. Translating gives CASSPDTVYGYTF.

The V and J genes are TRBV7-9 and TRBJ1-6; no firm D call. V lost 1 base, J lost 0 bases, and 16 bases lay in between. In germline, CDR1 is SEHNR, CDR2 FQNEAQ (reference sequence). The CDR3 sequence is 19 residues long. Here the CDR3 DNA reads TGTGCCAGCAGCTTAGGAGCCCTGGGAGTACGCTCCTATAATTCACCCCTCCACTTT. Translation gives CASSLGALGVRSYNSPLHF.

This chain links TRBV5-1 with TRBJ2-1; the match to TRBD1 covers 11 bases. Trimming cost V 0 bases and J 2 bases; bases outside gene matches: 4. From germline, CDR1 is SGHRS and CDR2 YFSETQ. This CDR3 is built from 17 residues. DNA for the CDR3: TGCGCCAGCAGCTTGGGGACAGGGGGCGCGACCTACAATGAGCAGTTCTTC. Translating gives CASSLGTGGATYNEQFF.